The sequence of this TCR beta chain was determined in a study of T cell repertoires in cytomegalovirus infection. The CDR3 is made up of 16 amino acids. V lost 2 bases and J lost 2; bases outside the gene matches: 10. Germline V gene data show CDR1 as SGHDT and CDR2 as YYEEEE. This clonotype was counted many times. TCRdb reprocessed the reads with MiXCR, giving one entry per CDR3 protein. The sample has 740,000 or so distinct CDR3 sequences; 35% to 40% are singletons. This TCR was recovered from a human donor in good health (CMV status not recorded). Some clones in this sample may be carry-over from other donors' samples. This chain joins TRBV5-6 and TRBJ2-7; 7 bases line up with TRBD2. Material: PBMCs. The CDR3 protein is CASSLRTPGGAYEQYF. The CDR3, as DNA: TGTGCCAGCAGCTTAAGGACCCCGGGGGGAGCCTACGAGCAGTACTTC.